The text below deals with one TCR beta chain. What it recognizes is unknown. Germline loops: CDR1 MGHRA, CDR2 YSYEKL. V was shortened by 0 bases and J by 8 bases, with 19 bases between the two germline ends. This CDR3 comprises 16 residues. This record belongs to a study of ipilimumab plus nivolumab after autologous stem cell transplantation. Study-level points and caveats: TCR repertoire, Treg phenotype and gut microbiota reportedly support more study of this approach.

Checkpoint therapy with ipilimumab 1 mg/kg began 14 to 28 days after transplant. Through week 26, nivolumab 3 mg/kg IV was given weeks 1, 4, 7, 10, then biweekly. Clones were sequenced by immunoSEQ multiplex PCR, and TCRdb holds only the in-frame ones, with some missing. The profile shows fewer than 20,000 clones, approximately 80% of them singletons. The source material was PBMCs, sampled in a trial of ipilimumab plus nivolumab as post-transplant consolidation. The rearrangement uses TRBV4-1 and TRBJ1-1; D gene ambiguous. This receptor was identified in a male donor with diffuse large B-cell lymphoma. Here the CDR3 reads CASSQDLRQHKPEAFF. CDR3 in DNA: TGCGCCAGCAGCCAAGATCTTAGGCAACATAAGCCCGAAGCTTTCTTT.